What follows is one T cell receptor (beta chain) and its context. Its target is unknown. Culturing for about ten days preceded CD4+ T cell isolation. The vaccine given was either BNT162b2 or mRNA-1273, in two doses. This entry belongs to a study of vaccination effects on CD4 cells after COVID-19. The repertoire was sequenced with immunoSEQ multiplex PCR; TCRdb's copy has only in-frame clones and lacks some. The data contain about 40,000 clones, around 71% of them singletons. The source is a human donor who received a COVID-19 vaccine. The sample here was CD4+ T cells from PBMCs cultured without peptide, taken after COVID-19 vaccination.

The CDR3 protein is CASSQVGEWTSGANVLTF. The CDR3 bases are TGTGCCAGCAGCCAAGTTGGCGAGTGGACCTCTGGGGCCAACGTCCTGACTTTC. The rearrangement joins TRBV3-1 (or the pseudogene TRBV3-2) to TRBJ2-6; no firm D call. Trimming left V 1 base short and J 0 bases short, with 13 bases between. Germline V gene data show CDR1 as LGHDT and CDR2 as YNNKEL (reference sequence). The length of the CDR3 is 18 residues.